Described below is a single T cell receptor (beta chain) sequence and its context. Its antigen is as yet unknown. This sample is drawn from a study of T cells after posttransplantation cyclophosphamide. Study outcomes and limitations: TRB clonality was highly associated with recipient CMV seropositivity and reactivation.

A marrow graft followed busulfan-fludarabine conditioning, with cyclophosphamide on days +3 and +4. Profiled with immunoSEQ multiplex PCR; TCRdb holds only in-frame clones, not every one. Of 30,000 to 45,000 clones listed, 78% are singletons. Sample: CD4+ T cells sorted from blood, taken 1,700 to 2,000 days after a stem cell transplant with posttransplant cyclophosphamide. The TCR comes from a female patient aged 40-50 years who received an allogeneic stem cell transplant from a related donor, was CMV-positive, and had no GVHD. Among the T cells, some may be from the graft donor.

For the CDR3, the DNA is TGTGCCAGCAGTTCATTTATCGGACAGGGAGTTTCCGGGGCCAACGTCCTGACTTTC. Encoded protein: CASSSFIGQGVSGANVLTF. This sequence joins TRBV28 and TRBJ2-6; 8 nucleotides line up with TRBD1. CDR3 length equals 19 residues. V lost 4 bases, J lost 4 bases, and 15 bases stayed unmatched. Germline CDR1 MDHEN, CDR2 SYDVKM.